The text below deals with one T cell receptor (beta chain). This record comes from a study of blood T cell repertoires in COVID-19. Study context: Spain, Italy and the United States supplied samples that represented acute and convalescent COVID-19. Sources were T cells, B-cell-depleted T cells, or PBMCs; the material itself was cDNA or gDNA.

The CDR3 contains 16 residues. CDR1 is ENHRY, CDR2 SYGVKD, per germline. Deletions cut 3 bases from V and 4 bases from J, with 18 bases between. Original handling: For nucleated cells, counts were estimated from reference gene primer amplification. Data came from immunoSEQ multiplex PCR; TCRdb stores just in-frame clones and leaves some out. V and J calls plus clone size are reproduced from that table; the DNA served to infer D and trimming. The sample holds roughly 200,000 clones; 70% to 90% are singletons and the top ten take 3% to 3.5%. The V call is TRBV10-3, the J call TRBJ2-5, with a weak D call TRBD2 (5 bases). The TCR sequence derives from a man aged 60 to 69 with acute or convalescent COVID-19. The sequencing sample was made of peripheral blood. Here the CDR3 DNA reads TGTGCCATCAGTGACCCGGGTCGCGAAAGCGGAGAGACCCAGTACTTC. Its protein product is CAISDPGRESGETQYF.